This T cell receptor (beta chain) was captured in a study of T cells after yellow fever vaccination. At the level of the study: It was SMART-Seq v4 Ultra Low Input that prepared the fractions with low cell numbers. Study-wide results and caveats: Any FACS-sorted repertoire could hold abundant clonotypes that contaminate it from the bulk population. In post-booster samples, most primary-vaccination clones reappeared (just under 98% CD4, 70% to 90% CD8).

In making TCR cDNA, 5'RACE template switching added a universal primer site and UMIs to it. Via MiXCR, TCRdb re-called the 5' RACE reads, giving one row per CDR3 protein. The profile shows a few hundred thousand distinct CDR3 sequences, 13% of them singletons. As to this clonotype: Its antigen is unknown.

The TCR sequence derives from a man aged 25-45 years who received the YFV17D yellow fever vaccine. Here the sequenced sample was CD4+ T cells sorted from PBMCs, taken 45 days after the yellow fever booster vaccination.

The CDR3 nucleotides are TGCGCCAGCGGTGACGGGGACTCTGGGGCCAACGTCCTGACTTTC. It encodes CASGDGDSGANVLTF. The chain couples TRBV5-1 to TRBJ2-6; D is perhaps TRBD2 (5 bases). The V and J ends lost 7 bases and 0 bases respectively, with 11 bases between them. This CDR3 contains 15 residues. Germline CDR1 SGHRS, CDR2 YFSETQ.